These 14 T cell receptor beta chains came from one sample sequenced in a study of type 1 and type 2 diabetes patients. Genomic DNA was the PCR template. A primer set of 30 forward and 13 reverse primers amplified the CDR3. TCRdb reanalysed the multiplex PCR reads using MiXCR and keeps one entry per CDR3 protein. The table shows a few hundred thousand distinct CDR3 sequences, with roughly 50% occurring only once. The sequenced sample consisted of peripheral blood mononuclear cells (PBMCs). Receptor source: a young man with type 2 diabetes.

The chain is built from TRBV7-2 and TRBJ2-3, with 11 bases fitting TRBD2. CDR1 and CDR2 from the germline V gene are SGHTA and FQGNSA. The junction had 12 bases not matched to a gene; V was cut back by 5 bases and J by 8 bases. The CDR3 is 16 residues long. The CDR3 DNA reads as TGTGCCAGCAGCGCCTCAACTAGCGGGAGAGTGGTTACGCAGTATTTT. Encoded protein: CASSASTSGRVVTQYF.

The rearrangement joins TRBV24-1 to TRBJ2-3; D gene ambiguous. Germline CDR1 is KGHDR and CDR2 is SFDVKD. The CDR3 is made up of 15 amino acids. V lost 3 bases and J lost 6, with 15 bases in between. CDR3 residues: CATSDPNPLEDTQYF. The DNA of the CDR3 is TGTGCCACCAGTGATCCGAACCCTCTAGAGGATACGCAGTATTTT.

The rearrangement links TRBV6-1 to TRBJ1-1; 9 positions agree with TRBD1. CDR3 length: 14 amino acids. V lost 6 bases and J lost 4; bases outside the gene matches: 6. The germline CDR1 and CDR2 sequences are MNHNS and SASEGT. This chain's CDR3 is CASSLGTGTTEAFF. As DNA, the CDR3 is TGTGCCAGCAGCCTCGGGACAGGGACCACTGAAGCTTTCTTT.

The chain has TRBV6-2 or TRBV6-3 and TRBJ2-1, with 9 positions matching TRBD1. The V gene end was trimmed by 7 bases and the J gene end by 10 bases; junction bases not matched to a gene: 8. The CDR3 runs 13 residues. Germline V lookup: CDR1 MNHEY, CDR2 SVGEGT. CDR3 sequence (DNA): TGTGCCAGCACCGTGGGACAGGGTTGGGAGCAGTTCTTC. Protein sequence: CASTVGQGWEQFF.

Of note for this clonotype: The conserved final phenylalanine or tryptophan is absent from the CDR3, which likely points to a read error. This chain joins TRBV7-2 and TRBJ1-1, with 8 nucleotides matching TRBD1. The germline V gene has CDR1 SGHTA and CDR2 FQGNSA. The CDR3 is 11 amino acids. The V and J ends lost 4 bases and 11 bases, in that order; junction bases with no gene match: 3. DNA of the CDR3: TGTGCCAGCAGCTACAGGGGGGCGGCTTTCGTT. This sequence encodes CASSYRGAAFV.

The chain couples TRBV5-6 to TRBJ2-2, with 9 bases fitting TRBD2. The V gene end was trimmed by 2 bases and the J gene end by 5 bases; junction bases not matched to a gene: 7. Germline V CDR1 and CDR2: SGHDT, YYEEEE. The CDR3 consists of 16 residues. In nucleotides, the CDR3 is TGTGCCAGCAGCTTCCAGCGGGAGGTTATGACCGGGGAGCTGTTTTTT. Translating gives CASSFQREVMTGELFF. Using reference TRBV5-6 and TRBJ2-2 for the parts outside the CDR3, the full variable domain is DAGVTQSPTHLIKTRGQQVTLRCSPKSGHDTVSWYQQALGQGPQFIFQYYEEEERQRGNFPDRFSGHQFPNYSSELNVNALLLGDSALYLCASSFQREVMTGELFFGEGSRLTVL.

V gene TRBV20-1 combines with J gene TRBJ1-2; perhaps TRBD1 as D (5 bases). V was clipped by 6 bases and J by 3 bases, with 20 bases between them. Germline V gene lookup returns CDR1 DFQATT and CDR2 SNEGSKA (reference sequence). The CDR3 sequence is 15 residues long. In DNA form, the CDR3 reads TGCAGTGCCCCTGGTGGGGCAGGGATCCACTATGGCTACACCTTC. Translation gives CSAPGGAGIHYGYTF.

This rearrangement joins TRBV9 to TRBJ2-5, with 8 bases matching TRBD1. CDR3 size: 16 residues. Unmatched junction bases numbered 9, after V lost 4 bases and J lost 1 base. Germline loops: CDR1 SGDLS, CDR2 YYNGEE. The CDR3 here is CASSTPLGQVQETQYF. DNA of the CDR3: TGTGCCAGCAGCACACCCCTGGGACAGGTCCAAGAGACCCAGTACTTC.

V gene TRBV2 combines with J gene TRBJ2-1; D is undetermined. Germline-derived CDR1 and CDR2 are SNHLY and FYNNEI. This CDR3 is 10 amino acids long. V was shortened by 3 bases and J by 11 bases, with 5 bases between the two germline ends. The CDR3 DNA is TGTGCCAGCAGTGAGTTTAAGCAGTTCTTC. Residues: CASSEFKQFF.

The chain links TRBV11-2 to TRBJ2-7; D perhaps matches TRBD2 (7 bases). The CDR3 extends over 16 amino acids. Trimming cost V 5 bases and J 3 bases, with 20 bases left between them. In germline, CDR1 is SGHAT, CDR2 FQNNGV. This CDR3 reads CASSRRGGLEGYEQYF. The CDR3, as DNA: TGTGCCAGCAGCCGTAGGGGGGGTTTGGAAGGCTACGAGCAGTACTTC.

The chain uses TRBV20-1 and TRBJ2-5; 11 nucleotides line up with TRBD2. CDR1 and CDR2 (germline): DFQATT, SNEGSKA (reference sequence). CDR3 length: 18 amino acids. The J segment lost 3 bases and the V segment lost 0 bases, leaving 12 bases of the junction unmatched. The CDR3 spells CSARDITASGRRKETQYF. The DNA for the CDR3 is TGCAGTGCTAGAGATATTACGGCTAGCGGGAGGCGAAAAGAGACCCAGTACTTC.

V usage is TRBV9 and J usage is TRBJ2-7, with D possibly TRBD2 on 6 matching bases. The CDR3 length is 16 residues. The V gene lost 3 bases and the J gene lost 2 bases, with 18 bases spanning the gap. CDR1 and CDR2 from the germline V gene are SGDLS and YYNGEE. This CDR3 is CASSGKLGGVTYEQYF. CDR3 in DNA: TGTGCCAGCAGCGGCAAACTCGGAGGGGTGACCTACGAGCAGTACTTC.

The table lists this clonotype with a few counts. The chain has TRBV6-6 and TRBJ2-7, with D possibly being TRBD1 (6 bases). Germline values: CDR1 MNHNY, CDR2 SVGAGI (reference sequence). The CDR3 is 15 amino acids. Trimming shortened V by 0 bases and J by 0 bases, and 9 bases separated the two germline ends. The CDR3 loop reads CASSYSVDSSYEQYF. In nucleotides, the CDR3 is TGTGCCAGCAGTTACTCTGTGGACAGCTCCTACGAGCAGTACTTC.

This clonotype was counted only a few times. V gene TRBV19 combines with J gene TRBJ1-1; D gene unclear. V was pared by 3 bases and J by 11 bases, with 25 bases between. Looked up from germline, CDR1 is LNHDA and CDR2 is SQIVND (reference sequence). The CDR3 is 16 amino acids. This CDR3 reads CASSILVGLGSHRAFF. Written as DNA, the CDR3 is TGTGCCAGTAGTATTCTGGTGGGCCTCGGGTCTCATAGGGCTTTCTTT.